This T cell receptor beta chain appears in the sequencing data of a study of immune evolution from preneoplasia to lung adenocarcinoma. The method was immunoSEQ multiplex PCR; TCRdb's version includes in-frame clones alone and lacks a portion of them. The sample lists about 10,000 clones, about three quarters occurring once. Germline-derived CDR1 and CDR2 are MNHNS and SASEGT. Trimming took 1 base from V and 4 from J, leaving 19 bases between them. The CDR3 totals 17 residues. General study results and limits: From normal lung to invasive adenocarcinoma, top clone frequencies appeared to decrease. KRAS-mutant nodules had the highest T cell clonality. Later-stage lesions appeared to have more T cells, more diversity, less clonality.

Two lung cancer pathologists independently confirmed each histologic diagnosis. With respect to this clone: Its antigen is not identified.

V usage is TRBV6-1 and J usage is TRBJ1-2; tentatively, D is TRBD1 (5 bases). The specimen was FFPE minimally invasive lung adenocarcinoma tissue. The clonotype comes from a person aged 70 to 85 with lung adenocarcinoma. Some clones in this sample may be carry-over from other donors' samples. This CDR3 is CASSEDGATWGFYGYTF. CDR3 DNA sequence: TGTGCCAGCAGTGAAGACGGGGCAACCTGGGGATTCTATGGCTACACCTTC.